Each of the 14 T cell receptor beta chains below was sequenced from the same sample in a study of control samples from healthy donors and cancer patients. Generated by immunoSEQ multiplex PCR, the TCRdb table keeps only in-frame clones and is missing some. In the table there are 150,000 to 200,000 clones, just over 90% of which are singletons. The source material was blood. The receptors stem from a man aged 25-45 years in good health.

This clone was observed a single time. The chain is built from TRBV11-2 and TRBJ2-7; D gene unclear. CDR1 and CDR2 (germline): SGHAT, FQNNGV. The V gene lost 0 bases and the J gene lost 0 bases, with 6 bases spanning the gap. The CDR3 length is 14 residues. CDR3 nucleotides: TGTGCCAGCAGCTTAGATTCAGTCTCCTACGAGCAGTACTTC. The encoded protein is CASSLDSVSYEQYF.

V usage is TRBV7-9 and J usage is TRBJ2-3; D remains ambiguous. Germline V gives CDR1 SEHNR, CDR2 FQNEAQ (reference sequence). The V end was cut by 2 bases, the J end by 4 bases, with 4 bases between. This CDR3 contains 12 residues. The CDR3: CASSLSPDTQYF. CDR3 nucleotides: TGTGCCAGCAGCTTAAGCCCAGATACGCAGTATTTT.

The chain links TRBV7-9 to TRBJ2-1; TRBD2 matches 8 bases. Germline CDR1 SEHNR, CDR2 FQNEAQ (reference sequence). The CDR3 runs 16 residues. Trimming cost V 5 bases and J 7 bases; bases outside gene matches: 13. The CDR3 reads CASSHDWTSRLNEQFF. The CDR3 region has the DNA TGTGCCAGCAGCCACGACTGGACTAGCAGATTAAATGAGCAGTTCTTC.

The gene calls are TRBV5-1 and TRBJ1-1, with TRBD1 identical over 11 bases. J was trimmed by 5 bases and V by 2 bases; bases with no gene match: 5. The CDR3 is made up of 15 amino acids. The germline V gene has CDR1 SGHRS and CDR2 YFSETQ. For the CDR3, the DNA is TGCGCCAGCAGCTTAGGGACAGGGGGTGCAACTGAAGCTTTCTTT. It yields the protein CASSLGTGGATEAFF.

This clone was observed a few times. This chain joins TRBV15 and TRBJ2-7; D perhaps matches TRBD1 (7 bases). This CDR3 is 15 amino acids long. The V gene lost 1 base and the J gene lost 3 bases, with 13 bases spanning the gap. In germline, CDR1 is LNHNV, CDR2 YYDKDF (reference sequence). Here the CDR3 reads CATSRGQGGGYEQYF. CDR3 sequence (DNA): TGTGCCACCAGCAGAGGACAGGGAGGTGGCTACGAGCAGTACTTC.

This chain uses TRBV5-1 with TRBJ2-1, with TRBD1 identical over 11 bases. Losses at the gene ends were 0 bases for V and 8 bases for J; bases not matched to a gene: 4. The CDR3 runs to 15 residues. Germline CDR1 reads SGHRS; CDR2 reads YFSETQ. The CDR3 sequence is CASSLAGQGADEQFF. The CDR3 bases are TGCGCCAGCAGCTTGGCCGGACAGGGGGCGGATGAGCAGTTCTTC.

The chain joins TRBV30 to TRBJ1-1; unclear D gene. Per germline, CDR1 GTSNPN and CDR2 SVGIG (reference sequence). The CDR3 is made up of 14 amino acids. Trimming left V 0 bases short and J 3 bases short, with 11 bases between. The CDR3 here is CAWSVWGGDTEAFF. Here the CDR3 DNA reads TGTGCCTGGAGTGTATGGGGTGGGGACACTGAAGCTTTCTTT.

The chain couples TRBV5-4 to TRBJ2-1; 11 bases are a match to TRBD2. The CDR3 totals 19 residues. Germline trimming cut 1 base from V and 12 bases from J; bases unmatched to any gene: 21. Germline loops: CDR1 SGHNT, CDR2 YYREEE (reference sequence). The CDR3, as DNA: TGTGCCAGCAGCTTGACCGGGACTAGCGGAAAAGGCTCCTTTGCTATGCAGTTCTTC. It codes for CASSLTGTSGKGSFAMQFF.

The CDR3 reads CASERTGRPGELFF. CDR3 coding DNA: TGTGCCAGCGAGAGGACAGGGCGGCCCGGGGAGCTGTTTTTT. This chain joins TRBV27 and TRBJ1-3; 8 nucleotides line up with TRBD1. The DNA end is more similar to TRBJ2-2, so the J call may be wrong. CDR1 is MNHEY, CDR2 SMNVEV, per germline (reference sequence). This CDR3 has 14 amino acids.

The chain uses TRBV27 and TRBJ2-7; D is unresolved. The CDR3 loop spans 11 amino acids. CDR1 and CDR2 (germline): MNHEY, SMNVEV (reference sequence). V lost 0 bases and J lost 3, with 0 bases in between. The CDR3 reads CASSLSYEQYF. CDR3 sequence (DNA): TGTGCCAGCAGTTTATCCTACGAGCAGTACTTC.

The chain employs TRBV4-2 and TRBJ2-7, with 11 bases fitting TRBD2. The V gene's germline CDR1 is LGHNA and CDR2 YNFKEQ. Trimming cost V 8 bases and J 4 bases; bases outside gene matches: 7. The CDR3 is made up of 14 amino acids. In DNA, the CDR3 is TGTGCCAGCGGATTTAGCGGGGGGGGGTACGAGCAGTACTTC. Translating gives CASGFSGGGYEQYF.

The V gene is TRBV2, the J gene TRBJ2-3; D possibly corresponds to TRBD2 (7 bases). V was trimmed by 6 bases and J by 2 bases, leaving 15 bases between them. The CDR3 contains 15 residues. The germline gives CDR1 SNHLY, CDR2 FYNNEI. CDR3 sequence: CASRDRLADTDTQYF. Here the CDR3 DNA reads TGTGCCAGCAGAGACAGGCTAGCGGACACAGATACGCAGTATTTT.

This rearrangement joins TRBV27 to TRBJ1-2, with a weak D call TRBD1 (5 bases). From germline, CDR1 is MNHEY and CDR2 SMNVEV (reference sequence). V lost 2 bases, J lost 6 bases, and 10 bases lay in between. CDR3 length equals 13 residues. The CDR3 here is CASSLIGADGYTF. The CDR3 region has the DNA TGTGCCAGCAGTTTAATCGGGGCGGATGGCTACACCTTC.

The genes are TRBV7-9 and TRBJ2-5; 10 bases agree with TRBD2. The CDR3 length is 15 residues. The germline V gene has CDR1 SEHNR and CDR2 FQNEAQ (reference sequence). J gave up 4 bases and V 5 bases, and 7 bases lay outside the gene matches. The CDR3 nucleotides are TGTGCCAGCAGCCCAAGCGGGGGGGTAGGAGAGACCCAGTACTTC. Amino acids: CASSPSGGVGETQYF. Based on the CDR3 plus reference TRBV7-9 and TRBJ2-5, the full variable domain is DTGVSQNPRHKITKRGQNVTFRCDPISEHNRLYWYRQTLGQGPEFLTYFQNEAQLEKSRLLSDRFSAERPKGSFSTLEIQRTEQGDSAMYLCASSPSGGVGETQYFGPGTRLLVL.